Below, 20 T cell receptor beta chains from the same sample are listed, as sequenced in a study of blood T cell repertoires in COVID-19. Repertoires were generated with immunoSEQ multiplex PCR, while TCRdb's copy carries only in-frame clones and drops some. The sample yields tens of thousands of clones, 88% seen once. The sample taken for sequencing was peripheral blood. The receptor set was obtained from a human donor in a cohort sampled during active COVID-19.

The CDR3 here is CASSTLEVSPLHF. The CDR3 DNA follows: TGCGCCAGCAGCACTCTAGAGGTTTCACCCCTCCACTTT. The chain combines TRBV4-1 with TRBJ1-6, with D unclear. CDR1 is MGHRA, CDR2 YSYEKL, per germline. V gave up 5 bases and J gave up 9 bases, with 11 bases separating them. The CDR3 contains 13 residues.

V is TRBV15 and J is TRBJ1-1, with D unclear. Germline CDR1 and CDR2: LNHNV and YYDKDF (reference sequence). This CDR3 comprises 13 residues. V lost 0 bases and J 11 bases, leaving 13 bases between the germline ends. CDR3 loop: CATSRDQFDWAFF. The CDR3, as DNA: TGTGCCACCAGCAGAGATCAGTTTGATTGGGCTTTCTTT.

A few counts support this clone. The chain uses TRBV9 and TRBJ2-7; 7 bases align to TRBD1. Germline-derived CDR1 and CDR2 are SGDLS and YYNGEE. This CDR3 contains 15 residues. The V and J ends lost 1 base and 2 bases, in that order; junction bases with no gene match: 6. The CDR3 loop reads CASSVTTGDPYEQYF. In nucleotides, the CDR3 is TGTGCCAGCAGCGTAACAACAGGGGACCCCTACGAGCAGTACTTC. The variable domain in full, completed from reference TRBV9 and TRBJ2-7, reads DSGVTQTPKHLITATGQRVTLRCSPRSGDLSVYWYQQSLDQGLQFLIQYYNGEERAKGNILERFSAQQFPDLHSELNLSSLELGDSALYFCASSVTTGDPYEQYFGPGTRLTVT.

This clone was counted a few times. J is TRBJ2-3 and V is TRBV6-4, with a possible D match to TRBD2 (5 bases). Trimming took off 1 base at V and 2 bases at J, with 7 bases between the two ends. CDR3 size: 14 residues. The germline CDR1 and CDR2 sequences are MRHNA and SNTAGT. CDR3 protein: CASSDLDSTDTQYF. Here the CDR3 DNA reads TGTGCCAGCAGTGACTTGGACTCCACAGATACGCAGTATTTT.

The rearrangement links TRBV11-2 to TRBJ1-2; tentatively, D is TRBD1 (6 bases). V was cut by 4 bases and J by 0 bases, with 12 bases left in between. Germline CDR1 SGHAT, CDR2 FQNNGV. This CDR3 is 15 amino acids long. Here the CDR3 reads CASSSPWTANYGYTF. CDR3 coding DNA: TGTGCCAGCAGCTCCCCCTGGACAGCTAACTATGGCTACACCTTC.

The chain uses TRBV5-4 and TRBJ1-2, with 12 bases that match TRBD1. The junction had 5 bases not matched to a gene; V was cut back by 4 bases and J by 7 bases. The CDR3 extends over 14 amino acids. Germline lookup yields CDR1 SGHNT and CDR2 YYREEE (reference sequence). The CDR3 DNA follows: TGTGCCAGCAGCCCAAAGGGACAGGGGGCTGGCTACACCTTC. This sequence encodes CASSPKGQGAGYTF.

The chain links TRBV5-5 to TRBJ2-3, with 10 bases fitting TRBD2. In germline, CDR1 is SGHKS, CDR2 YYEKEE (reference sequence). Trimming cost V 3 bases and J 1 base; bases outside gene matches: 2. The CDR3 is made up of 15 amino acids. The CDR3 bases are TGTGCCAGCAGCTCGGGGACTAGCGGCACAGATACGCAGTATTTT. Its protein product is CASSSGTSGTDTQYF.

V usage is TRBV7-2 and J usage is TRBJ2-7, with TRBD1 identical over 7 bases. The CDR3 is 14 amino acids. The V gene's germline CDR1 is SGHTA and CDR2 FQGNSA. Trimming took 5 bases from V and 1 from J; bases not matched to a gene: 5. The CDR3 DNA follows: TGTGCCAGCAGCATACGACAGGGATCCTACGAGCAGTACTTC. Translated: CASSIRQGSYEQYF.

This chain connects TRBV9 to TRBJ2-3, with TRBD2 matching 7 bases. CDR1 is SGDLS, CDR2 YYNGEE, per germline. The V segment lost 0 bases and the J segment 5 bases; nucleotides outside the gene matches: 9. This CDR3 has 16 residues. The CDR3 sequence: CASSVAGRPSGDTQYF. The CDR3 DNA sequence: TGTGCCAGCAGCGTAGCGGGCCGGCCTAGCGGAGATACGCAGTATTTT.

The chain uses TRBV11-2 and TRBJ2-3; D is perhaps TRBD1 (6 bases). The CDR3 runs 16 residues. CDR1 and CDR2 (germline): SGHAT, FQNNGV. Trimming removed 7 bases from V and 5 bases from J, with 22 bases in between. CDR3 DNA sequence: TGTGCCAGCACCCCCCCCTGGGCAGGGGCGGGAGATACGCAGTATTTT. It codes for CASTPPWAGAGDTQYF.

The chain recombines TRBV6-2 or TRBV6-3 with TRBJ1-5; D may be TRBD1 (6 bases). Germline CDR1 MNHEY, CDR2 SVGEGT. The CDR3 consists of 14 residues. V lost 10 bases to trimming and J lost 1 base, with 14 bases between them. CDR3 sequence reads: CATSNTGSNQPQHF. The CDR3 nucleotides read TGTGCCACCAGCAATACAGGGAGCAATCAGCCCCAGCATTTT.

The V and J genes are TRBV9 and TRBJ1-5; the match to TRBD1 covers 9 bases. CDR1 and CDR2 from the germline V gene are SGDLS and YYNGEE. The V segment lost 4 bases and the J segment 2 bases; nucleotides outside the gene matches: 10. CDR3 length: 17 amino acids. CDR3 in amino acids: CASSLKYRGQGNQPQHF. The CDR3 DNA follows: TGTGCCAGCAGCCTTAAGTACAGGGGGCAGGGCAATCAGCCCCAGCATTTT.

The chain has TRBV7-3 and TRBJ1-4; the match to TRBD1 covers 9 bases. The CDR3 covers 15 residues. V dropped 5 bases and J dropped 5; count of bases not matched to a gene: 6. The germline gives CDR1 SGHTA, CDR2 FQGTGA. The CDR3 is CASSQTGGLNEKLFF. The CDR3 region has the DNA TGTGCCAGCAGCCAAACAGGGGGCTTGAATGAAAAACTGTTTTTT.

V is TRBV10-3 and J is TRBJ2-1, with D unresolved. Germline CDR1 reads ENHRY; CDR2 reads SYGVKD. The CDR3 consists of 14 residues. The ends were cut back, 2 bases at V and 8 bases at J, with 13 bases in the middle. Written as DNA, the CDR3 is TGTGCCATCAGTGAGGACTCCGGCCGGGATGAGCAGTTCTTC. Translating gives CAISEDSGRDEQFF.

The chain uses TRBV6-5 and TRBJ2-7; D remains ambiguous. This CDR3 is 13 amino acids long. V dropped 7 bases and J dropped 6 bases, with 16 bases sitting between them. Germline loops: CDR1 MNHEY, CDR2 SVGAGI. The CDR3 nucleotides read TGTGCCAGCACCAGGAATATGCTGAGCGAGCAGTACTTC. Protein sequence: CASTRNMLSEQYF.

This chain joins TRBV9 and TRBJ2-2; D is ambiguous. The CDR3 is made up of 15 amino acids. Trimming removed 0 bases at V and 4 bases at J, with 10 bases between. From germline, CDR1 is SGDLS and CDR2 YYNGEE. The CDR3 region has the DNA TGTGCCAGCAGCGTAGATTTACGGAGCACCGGGGAGCTGTTTTTT. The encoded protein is CASSVDLRSTGELFF. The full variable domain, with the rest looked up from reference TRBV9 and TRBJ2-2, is DSGVTQTPKHLITATGQRVTLRCSPRSGDLSVYWYQQSLDQGLQFLIQYYNGEERAKGNILERFSAQQFPDLHSELNLSSLELGDSALYFCASSVDLRSTGELFFGEGSRLTVL.

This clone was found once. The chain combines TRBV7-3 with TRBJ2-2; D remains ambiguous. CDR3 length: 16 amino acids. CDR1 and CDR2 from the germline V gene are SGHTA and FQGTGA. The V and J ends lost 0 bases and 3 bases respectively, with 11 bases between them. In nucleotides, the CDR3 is TGTGCCAGCAGCTTAACGGGCAGCCCCGACACCGGGGAGCTGTTTTTT. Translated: CASSLTGSPDTGELFF. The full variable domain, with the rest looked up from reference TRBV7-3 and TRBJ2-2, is GAGVSQTPSNKVTEKGKYVELRCDPISGHTALYWYRQSLGQGPEFLIYFQGTGAADDSGLPNDRFFAVRPEGSVSTLKIQRTERGDSAVYLCASSLTGSPDTGELFFGEGSRLTVL.

The CDR3 DNA follows: TGTGCCAGCTCACCGGGAGCAAACAATGAGCAGTTCTTC. Amino acids: CASSPGANNEQFF. The rearrangement joins TRBV18 to TRBJ2-1; a weak D match, TRBD2 (5 bases). CDR3 length: 13 amino acids. V lost 3 bases and J lost 5, with 8 bases in between. Germline values: CDR1 KGHSH, CDR2 LQKENI. Filled out from reference TRBV18 and TRBJ2-1, the complete variable domain reads NAGVMQNPRHLVRRRGQEARLRCSPMKGHSHVYWYRQLPEEGLKFMVYLQKENIIDESGMPKERFSAEFPKEGPSILRIQQVVRGDSAAYFCASSPGANNEQFFGPGTRLTVL.

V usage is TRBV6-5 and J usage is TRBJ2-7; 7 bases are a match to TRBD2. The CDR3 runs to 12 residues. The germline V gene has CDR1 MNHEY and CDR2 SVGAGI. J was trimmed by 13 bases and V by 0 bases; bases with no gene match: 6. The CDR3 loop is CASSYSAGDLYF. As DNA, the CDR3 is TGTGCCAGCAGTTACTCGGCGGGAGACCTCTACTTC.

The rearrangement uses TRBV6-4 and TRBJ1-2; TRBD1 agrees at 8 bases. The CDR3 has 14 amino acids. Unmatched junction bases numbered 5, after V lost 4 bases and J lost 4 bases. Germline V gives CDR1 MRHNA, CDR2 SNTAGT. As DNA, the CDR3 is TGTGCCAGCAGTGCAGGGGGCGAGGGCTATGGCTACACCTTC. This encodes CASSAGGEGYGYTF.